The 29 T cell receptor beta chains presented below share a single source sample, sequenced in a study of T cell responses to AZD1222 COVID-19 vaccine. Profiled with immunoSEQ multiplex PCR; TCRdb holds only in-frame clones, not every one. The repertoire holds 120,000 or so clones, with 90% as singletons. The sample was peripheral blood, taken on day 0 of AZD1222 vaccination. These receptors all stem from an adult in good health.

The chain employs TRBV5-1 and TRBJ2-7; D may be TRBD2 (5 bases). The CDR3 is made up of 13 amino acids. V lost 6 bases and J 0 bases, leaving 10 bases between the germline ends. Germline assignment: CDR1 SGHRS and CDR2 YFSETQ. The CDR3 is CASKISDSYEQYF. The DNA of the CDR3 is TGCGCCAGCAAAATTAGCGACTCCTACGAGCAGTACTTC.

This clone was seen only once. This chain connects TRBV3-1 (or the pseudogene TRBV3-2) to TRBJ2-7; D remains ambiguous. The germline CDR1 and CDR2 sequences are LGHDT and YNNKEL (reference sequence). The CDR3 extends over 13 amino acids. Trimming pared 2 bases from V and 2 bases from J, leaving 7 bases between. The CDR3 loop reads CASSQRGAYEQYF. The CDR3 DNA sequence: TGTGCCAGCAGCCAACGTGGGGCCTACGAGCAGTACTTC.

This chain uses TRBV18 with TRBJ2-2, with D uncertain. Trimming stripped 2 bases from V and 1 base from J, with 5 bases between. Germline V CDR1 and CDR2: KGHSH, LQKENI. This CDR3 spans 14 amino acids. The CDR3 DNA reads as TGTGCCAGCTCACCAGGGCGGAACACCGGGGAGCTGTTTTTT. This codes for CASSPGRNTGELFF.

V usage is TRBV11-2 and J usage is TRBJ2-7, with 8 bases aligning to TRBD1. V shed 0 bases and J 2 bases; nucleotides not matched to a gene: 12. Germline loops: CDR1 SGHAT, CDR2 FQNNGV. The CDR3 sequence is 18 residues long. The CDR3 nucleotides are TGTGCCAGCAGCTTAGATCCCCGGACAGGGTCTGACCCCTACGAGCAGTACTTC. Its translation: CASSLDPRTGSDPYEQYF.

This chain uses TRBV10-3 with TRBJ2-5, with D tentatively TRBD1 or TRBD2 (6 bases each). Looked up from germline, CDR1 is ENHRY and CDR2 is SYGVKD. The CDR3 has 15 residues. V was cut by 3 bases and J by 4 bases, with 15 bases left in between. In DNA form, the CDR3 reads TGTGCCATCAGTGATTCACAGGGAGGAGGAGAGACCCAGTACTTC. It yields the protein CAISDSQGGGETQYF.

The rearrangement uses TRBV2 and TRBJ1-2; D might be TRBD1 (5 bases). Germline CDR1 reads SNHLY; CDR2 reads FYNNEI. The ends were cut back, 6 bases at V and 4 bases at J, with 12 bases in the middle. This CDR3 comprises 13 residues. Written as DNA, the CDR3 is TGTGCCAGCAGCGCTGGGACGGTCTATGGCTACACCTTC. It is translated as CASSAGTVYGYTF.

V and J are TRBV27 and TRBJ1-3; D is uncertain. From germline, CDR1 is MNHEY and CDR2 SMNVEV (reference sequence). Trimming stripped 11 bases from V and 0 bases from J, with 8 bases between. The CDR3 length is 12 residues. CDR3 DNA: TGTGCCTCGGCTAGCTCTGGAAACACCATATATTTT. Its translation: CASASSGNTIYF.

The chain's CDR3 is CSARGGQPQHF. CDR3 nucleotide sequence: TGCAGTGCTAGGGGGGGTCAGCCCCAGCATTTT. V gene TRBV20-1 combines with J gene TRBJ1-5; D might be TRBD1 (5 bases). V dropped 3 bases and J dropped 6 bases, with 6 bases sitting between them. This CDR3 has 11 residues. From germline, CDR1 is DFQATT and CDR2 SNEGSKA (reference sequence).

The sample holds one count of this clone. The V call is TRBV6-2 or TRBV6-3, the J call TRBJ2-7; perhaps TRBD2 as D (6 bases). The V gene lost 5 bases and the J gene lost 3 bases, with 20 bases spanning the gap. CDR3 length: 16 residues. Germline lookup yields CDR1 MNHEY and CDR2 SVGEGT. The CDR3 protein is CASSRIRDFFLYEQYF. In DNA form, the CDR3 reads TGTGCCAGCAGTAGGATCCGGGACTTCTTCCTCTACGAGCAGTACTTC.

V and J are TRBV3-1 (or the pseudogene TRBV3-2) and TRBJ2-1; possibly TRBD2 for D (6 bases). The germline V gene encodes CDR1 LGHDT and CDR2 YNNKEL (reference sequence). There are 15 residues in the CDR3. V was shortened by 4 bases and J by 5 bases, with 15 bases between the two germline ends. The CDR3 DNA sequence: TGTGCCAGCAGCCGGGGACTCCCTCCCAACAATGAGCAGTTCTTC. Its translation: CASSRGLPPNNEQFF.

V and J are TRBV18 and TRBJ1-2, with D perhaps matching TRBD1 (6 bases). CDR1 KGHSH and CDR2 LQKENI come from the germline V gene. There are 14 residues in the CDR3. V lost 0 bases and J 7 bases, leaving 12 bases between the germline ends. CDR3 sequence: CASSPPDSPSGYTF. The CDR3 nucleotides are TGTGCCAGCTCACCACCGGACAGTCCCAGTGGCTACACCTTC.

The chain recombines TRBV5-4 with TRBJ2-1; D is perhaps TRBD2 (5 bases). The CDR3 totals 16 residues. Germline V gene data show CDR1 as SGHNT and CDR2 as YYREEE (reference sequence). V lost 0 bases, J lost 6 bases, and 16 bases lay in between. The CDR3: CASSLDGQRVRNEQFF. CDR3 sequence (DNA): TGTGCCAGCAGCTTGGATGGCCAGAGGGTTCGCAATGAGCAGTTCTTC.

The chain joins TRBV6-5 to TRBJ1-2; possibly TRBD1 for D (6 bases). Germline values: CDR1 MNHEY, CDR2 SVGAGI. Trimming cost V 4 bases and J 11 bases, with 20 bases left between them. CDR3 size: 14 residues. CDR3 protein: CASSSPGGAWRYTF. CDR3 coding DNA: TGTGCCAGCAGTTCGCCTGGGGGGGCGTGGAGGTACACCTTC.

The chain combines TRBV6-5 with TRBJ2-2; weak D call: TRBD2 (5 bases). The CDR3 is made up of 13 amino acids. Germline CDR1 MNHEY, CDR2 SVGAGI. Between the trimmed V and J ends, which lost 7 bases and 4 bases, there was a span of 10 bases. Here the CDR3 reads CASTPGITGELFF. CDR3 coding DNA: TGTGCCAGCACTCCGGGGATCACCGGGGAGCTGTTTTTT.

The V and J genes are TRBV30 and TRBJ2-3; 13 bases map to TRBD2. Unmatched junction bases numbered 10, after V lost 2 bases and J lost 2 bases. From germline, CDR1 is GTSNPN and CDR2 SVGIG (reference sequence). The CDR3 is 18 residues long. The CDR3 nucleotides are TGTGCCTGGAGTTCTTGGACTAGCGGGAGCCCCCACACAGATACGCAGTATTTT. This encodes CAWSSWTSGSPHTDTQYF.

The V and J genes are TRBV2 and TRBJ2-2; 8 positions agree with TRBD1. The CDR3 contains 14 residues. The V gene's germline CDR1 is SNHLY and CDR2 FYNNEI. V lost 3 bases to trimming and J lost 5 bases; unmatched junction nucleotides: 2. The CDR3 protein is CASSDQGATGELFF. The CDR3 DNA reads as TGTGCCAGCAGTGATCAGGGGGCGACCGGGGAGCTGTTTTTT. The whole variable domain, filled in from reference TRBV2 and TRBJ2-2, reads EPEVTQTPSHQVTQMGQEVILRCVPISNHLYFYWYRQILGQKVEFLVSFYNNEISEKSEIFDDQFSVERPDGSNFTLKIRSTKLEDSAMYFCASSDQGATGELFFGEGSRLTVL.

This chain links TRBV15 with TRBJ2-2, with D unresolved. The V and J ends lost 5 bases and 1 base respectively, with 11 bases between them. This CDR3 region has 15 residues. The V gene's germline CDR1 is LNHNV and CDR2 YYDKDF (reference sequence). CDR3 bases: TGTGCCACCAGCTCCTGGTCCGGGAACACCGGGGAGCTGTTTTTT. It yields the protein CATSSWSGNTGELFF. The whole variable domain, filled in from reference TRBV15 and TRBJ2-2, reads DAMVIQNPRYQVTQFGKPVTLSCSQTLNHNVMYWYQQKSSQAPKLLFHYYDKDFNNEADTPDNFQSRRPNTSFCFLDIRSPGLGDTAMYLCATSSWSGNTGELFFGEGSRLTVL.

This chain uses TRBV25-1 with TRBJ2-2, with D tentatively TRBD1 (5 bases). The CDR3 totals 15 residues. Looked up from germline, CDR1 is MGHDK and CDR2 is SYGVNS. The germline V and J ends were trimmed by 1 base and 5 bases, with 11 bases remaining between them. In DNA, the CDR3 is TGTGCCAGCAGTGAATGGTCAGGGAATACCGGGGAGCTGTTTTTT. Translating it yields CASSEWSGNTGELFF.

This clone was observed a single time. The chain employs TRBV28 and TRBJ1-5; no definite D call. The germline gives CDR1 MDHEN, CDR2 SYDVKM. Trimming took off 5 bases at V and 9 bases at J, with 5 bases between the two ends. The CDR3 contains 10 residues. Written as DNA, the CDR3 is TGTGCCAGCAGTGATCGGCCCCAGCATTTT. This sequence encodes CASSDRPQHF. Variable domain in full (rest from reference TRBV28 and TRBJ1-5): DVKVTQSSRYLVKRTGEKVFLECVQDMDHENMFWYRQDPGLGLRLIYFSYDVKMKEKGDIPEGYSVSREKKERFSLILESASTNQTSMYLCASSDRPQHFGDGTRLSIL.

The V call is TRBV18, the J call TRBJ1-2; 10 bases are shared with TRBD1. Unmatched junction bases numbered 11, after V lost 6 bases and J lost 7 bases. The CDR3 covers 15 residues. CDR1 is KGHSH and CDR2 is LQKENI in the germline V gene. CDR3 nucleotides: TGTGCCAGCTCGCCTGGGACAGGGGTACGGAGTGGCTACACCTTC. This codes for CASSPGTGVRSGYTF.

The chain joins TRBV2 to TRBJ2-6, with D uncertain. The CDR3 consists of 15 residues. The germline V gene encodes CDR1 SNHLY and CDR2 FYNNEI. V was cut by 6 bases and J by 2 bases, with 11 bases left in between. This chain's CDR3 is CASRDLDAGANVLTF. CDR3 DNA sequence: TGTGCCAGCAGGGACCTTGACGCTGGGGCCAACGTCCTGACTTTC.

The chain carries TRBV24-1 and TRBJ2-2; D perhaps matches TRBD2 (5 bases). The CDR3 spans 13 residues. Germline lookup yields CDR1 KGHDR and CDR2 SFDVKD. Trimming removed 9 bases from V and 5 bases from J, with 12 bases in between. The CDR3 nucleotides read TGTGCCACCGGTGGTAGCGTTACCGGGGAGCTGTTTTTT. It codes for CATGGSVTGELFF.

The chain employs TRBV7-6 and TRBJ2-5; weak D call: TRBD1 (5 bases). V shed 3 bases and J shed 2 bases, with 16 bases lying between them. Germline V CDR1 and CDR2: SGHVS, FNYEAQ. The CDR3 loop spans 16 amino acids. This CDR3 is CASSFDSDQGQETQYF. CDR3 bases: TGTGCCAGCAGCTTTGACTCCGACCAGGGTCAAGAGACCCAGTACTTC.

The rearrangement uses TRBV14 and TRBJ2-7; 11 positions match TRBD2. V shed 4 bases and J 2 bases; nucleotides not matched to a gene: 7. This CDR3 is 16 amino acids long. Germline V lookup: CDR1 SGHDN, CDR2 FVKESK. The CDR3 protein is CASSRLTSGTAYEQYF. The CDR3 DNA is TGTGCCAGCAGCCGACTGACTAGCGGGACGGCCTACGAGCAGTACTTC.

This chain links TRBV28 with TRBJ1-2; 8 nucleotides align to TRBD1. The CDR3 is 14 residues long. V trimming: 2 bases; J trimming: 7 bases; junction bases outside the gene matches: 6. CDR1 and CDR2 from the germline V gene are MDHEN and SYDVKM. CDR3: CASSLIATGVGYTF. As DNA, the CDR3 is TGTGCCAGCAGTTTAATAGCGACAGGGGTTGGCTACACCTTC.

The V gene is TRBV2, the J gene TRBJ2-1; TRBD2 aligns across 10 bases. This CDR3 has 17 amino acids. Germline V lookup: CDR1 SNHLY, CDR2 FYNNEI. J lost 1 base, V lost 5 bases, and 8 bases had no gene match. The CDR3 DNA sequence: TGTGCCAGCAGTAAGACTAGCGGGCCCCGTTCCTACAATGAGCAGTTCTTC. Protein sequence: CASSKTSGPRSYNEQFF.

This clone was counted a single time. J is TRBJ1-2 and V is TRBV6-5; D is ambiguous. Trimming pared 6 bases from V and 2 bases from J, leaving 10 bases between. Germline CDR1 and CDR2: MNHEY and SVGAGI. There are 13 residues in the CDR3. This CDR3 reads CASRGELNYGYTF. CDR3 nucleotide sequence: TGTGCCAGCAGGGGAGAGCTGAACTATGGCTACACCTTC.

The rearrangement links TRBV9 to TRBJ1-3; D unclear. The germline V and J ends were trimmed by 4 bases and 2 bases, with 7 bases remaining between them. CDR3 size: 13 residues. Germline V gives CDR1 SGDLS, CDR2 YYNGEE. This CDR3 reads CASSSPAGNTIYF. DNA of the CDR3: TGTGCCAGCAGCTCCCCCGCTGGAAACACCATATATTTT.

The chain combines TRBV7-6 with TRBJ2-7; 8 bases map to TRBD1. The germline CDR1 and CDR2 sequences are SGHVS and FNYEAQ. The junction had 10 bases not matched to a gene; V was cut back by 6 bases and J by 6 bases. The CDR3 is 14 amino acids. The DNA of the CDR3 is TGTGCCAGCAGTTTCCTTGGACAGGGCTCCGAGCAGTACTTC. Protein: CASSFLGQGSEQYF.